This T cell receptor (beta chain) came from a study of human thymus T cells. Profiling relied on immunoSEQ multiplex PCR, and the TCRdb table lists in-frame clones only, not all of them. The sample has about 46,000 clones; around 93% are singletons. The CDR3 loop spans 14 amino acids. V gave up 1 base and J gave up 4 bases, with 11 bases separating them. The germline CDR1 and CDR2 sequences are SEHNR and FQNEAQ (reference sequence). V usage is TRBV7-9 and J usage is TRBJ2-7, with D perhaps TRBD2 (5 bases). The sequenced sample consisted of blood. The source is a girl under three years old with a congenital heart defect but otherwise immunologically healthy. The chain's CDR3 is CASSLGAESYEQYF. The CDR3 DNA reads TGTGCCAGCAGCTTAGGAGCGGAAAGTTACGAGCAGTACTTC.